This record concerns one T cell receptor (beta chain) sequence. The data were taken from a study of chemoradiotherapy in HPV16-positive cancers. Study as a whole: Candidate HPV-specific clones and shared TCR motifs came from a couple of HPV16-positive patients.

Clones were read by immunoSEQ multiplex PCR, and TCRdb kept only the in-frame ones, dropping some. The sample consists of 4,500 to 7,000 clones, approximately 80% of them appearing once. The CDR3 spans 13 residues. The germline CDR1 and CDR2 sequences are SQVTM and ANQGSEA. The clonotype comes from a human donor with HPV-associated anogenital cancer. Sampling was performed from a patient who underwent chemoradiotherapy. The chain is built from TRBV29-1 and TRBJ1-1; tentatively, D is TRBD1 (5 bases). Here the CDR3 reads CGGLRGGSTEAFF. The DNA of the CDR3 is TGCGGGGGATTGAGAGGTGGATCCACTGAAGCTTTCTTT. Filled out from reference TRBV29-1 and TRBJ1-1, the complete variable domain reads SAVISQKPSRDICQRGTSLTIQCQVDSQVTMMFWYRQQPGQSLTLIATANQGSEATYESGFVIDKFPISRPNLTFSTLTVSNMSPEDSSIYLCGGLRGGSTEAFFGQGTRLTVV.